This is a list of T cell receptor beta chains from one sample in a study of cytomegalovirus exposure and HLA in healthy donors. TCRdb keeps only in-frame clones here, not all; method: immunoSEQ multiplex PCR. The sample includes about 25,000 clones, more than 75% seen only once; the top ten take 3.5% to 5.5%. The source material was PBMCs. These receptors originate from a male donor in good health and CMV-seronegative. Both conserved end residues are trimmed from each CDR3. The order of the fields is D gene, V gene, J gene, CDR3 protein. The D gene is left open where the match is weak.

TRBD2	TRBV15	TRBJ2-6	ATSIVGSGGTSGANVLT
TRBD1	TRBV5-1	TRBJ2-1	ASSDGQGYRDEQF
.	TRBV6-5	TRBJ2-1	ASSKAGSYNEQF
.	TRBV21-1	TRBJ1-6	ASSNNQGGDNSPLH
TRBD1	TRBV2	TRBJ1-5	ASREGDRGNQPQH
TRBD1	TRBV7-2	TRBJ2-5	ASSYPGQGMETQY
.	TRBV7-9	TRBJ2-1	ASSLGSRDSEQF
.	TRBV7-9	TRBJ2-7	SSSSQTGKQY
TRBD1	TRBV7-9	TRBJ1-2	ASSDRDRGEIGYT
.	TRBV7-3	TRBJ2-3	ASSLRANLGDTQY
TRBD2	TRBV7-3	TRBJ2-2	ASSSRGGGGTGELF
TRBD1	TRBV28	TRBJ2-7	ASSRTGGWKYEQY
TRBD1	TRBV7-8	TRBJ2-3	ASSRWDSRATDTQY
TRBD2	TRBV2	TRBJ2-5	ASTPGLAAQETQY
TRBD2	TRBV4-1	TRBJ2-2	ASSQEPLRLAGELF
.	TRBV28	TRBJ1-5	ASSLAGQPQH
.	TRBV5-1	TRBJ2-5	ASSGQGPETQY
.	TRBV4-3	TRBJ1-4	ASSQTGGANEKLF
TRBD2	TRBV6-4	TRBJ2-7	ASSPSGEGEQY
TRBD1	TRBV19	TRBJ2-7	ASSTPGQGEQY
.	TRBV4-2	TRBJ2-1	ASSRERGSNEQF
TRBD2	TRBV10-3	TRBJ2-3	AISDPGTSDRDTQY
TRBD2	TRBV5-1	TRBJ2-1	ASRLLAGKYNEQF
.	TRBV5-1	TRBJ1-4	ASSVRPWAEKEKLF
.	TRBV21-1	TRBJ2-7	ASSRGQGSLYEQY
.	TRBV18	TRBJ2-7	ASSPLGQGLNEQY
TRBD2	TRBV7-2	TRBJ2-7	ASSPPGLAAFEQY
.	TRBV5-4	TRBJ2-5	ASSLGGLQETQY
TRBD1	TRBV6-1	TRBJ1-4	ASSEGTGGNEKLF
.	TRBV18	TRBJ2-1	ASSPRTQGSGQF
.	TRBV19	TRBJ2-7	ASSIIAGYEQY
TRBD1	TRBV18	TRBJ2-1	ASSRPGQGGNEQF
TRBD1	TRBV7-2	TRBJ1-3	ASSISTGSYGNTIY
.	TRBV30	TRBJ1-4	AWSVGVGPCDNEKLF
TRBD1	TRBV19	TRBJ1-6	ASRRDRSDSPLH
.	TRBV7-2	TRBJ1-1	ASSGENRVLGGEAF
.	TRBV7-9	TRBJ1-1	ASSAQPSGGAF
.	TRBV23-1	.	ASSQIPFDRFETYEQY
TRBD1	TRBV4-3	TRBJ2-6	ASSQAGTGAGANVLT
.	TRBV9	TRBJ2-7	ASSRSTAENQDEQY
.	TRBV18	TRBJ2-7	ASSPRTDSYEQY
TRBD2	TRBV4-3	TRBJ2-5	ASSQQRGDQETQY
.	TRBV7-9	TRBJ2-5	SSSPQGETQY
.	TRBV7-8	TRBJ1-6	ASSGQGGDNSPLH
.	TRBV30	TRBJ1-6	AWSGGSNSPLH